These 27 T cell receptor beta chains came from one sample sequenced in a study of control samples from healthy donors and cancer patients. Some clones are missing from TCRdb's copy, which holds only in-frame ones; the method was immunoSEQ multiplex PCR. The repertoire consists of 400,000 to 450,000 clones, with approximately 92% occurring once and the leading ten covering around 6.5%. Sample: PBMCs. The receptors derive from a man in his forties with head and neck cancer.

The chain couples TRBV9 to TRBJ2-5; 12 nucleotides match TRBD2. Germline V CDR1 and CDR2: SGDLS, YYNGEE. Germline trimming cut 7 bases from V and 4 bases from J; bases unmatched to any gene: 8. This CDR3 contains 15 residues. CDR3 DNA: TGTGCCAGCTCCCGACTAGCGGGAGTGGGAGAGACCCAGTACTTC. This gives the protein CASSRLAGVGETQYF.

V gene TRBV9 combines with J gene TRBJ2-2, with D tentatively TRBD1 (5 bases). V lost 0 bases and J 2 bases, leaving 14 bases between the germline ends. Germline assignment: CDR1 SGDLS and CDR2 YYNGEE. The CDR3 consists of 17 residues. CDR3 residues: CASSVEGASHNTGELFF. The CDR3 DNA reads TGTGCCAGCAGCGTAGAAGGGGCCAGCCATAACACCGGGGAGCTGTTTTTT.

This chain joins TRBV7-2 and TRBJ1-2, with D unresolved. The germline V and J ends were trimmed by 1 base and 6 bases, with 9 bases remaining between them. The germline V gene has CDR1 SGHTA and CDR2 FQGNSA. The CDR3 runs to 13 residues. In nucleotides, the CDR3 is TGTGCCAGCAGCTTAGGGGGTCTCGATGGCTACACCTTC. Its translation: CASSLGGLDGYTF.

The gene calls are TRBV11-3 and TRBJ2-7; D possibly corresponds to TRBD2 (5 bases). This CDR3 has 12 residues. Trimming removed 0 bases at V and 8 bases at J, with 8 bases between. Germline V gene data show CDR1 as SGHNT and CDR2 as YENEEA. CDR3: CASSLDPGKQYF. The CDR3 coding sequence is TGTGCCAGCAGCTTAGATCCCGGGAAGCAGTACTTC. The full variable domain, rest sourced from reference TRBV11-3 and TRBJ2-7, is EAGVVQSPRYKIIEKKQPVAFWCNPISGHNTLYWYLQNLGQGPELLIRYENEEAVDDSQLPKDRFSAERLKGVDSTLKIQPAELGDSAVYLCASSLDPGKQYFGPGTRLTVT.

The chain recombines TRBV19 with TRBJ2-2; the D is unclear. Germline CDR1 reads LNHDA; CDR2 reads SQIVND (reference sequence). Trimming left V 7 bases short and J 1 base short, with 10 bases between. The CDR3 has 14 amino acids. The CDR3 DNA reads as TGTGCCAGTAAAAGCAGAGGGAACACCGGGGAGCTGTTTTTT. Amino acid sequence: CASKSRGNTGELFF.

CDR3 in DNA: TGTGCCAGCAGGCAACAGGTTAATGAAAAACTGTTTTTT. The encoded protein is CASRQQVNEKLFF. The chain couples TRBV6-5 to TRBJ1-4; TRBD1 is a possible D gene (5 bases). Deletions cut 6 bases from V and 4 bases from J, with 9 bases between. Germline CDR1 MNHEY, CDR2 SVGAGI. CDR3 size: 13 residues.

This chain uses TRBV27 with TRBJ2-3; no reliable D call. Per germline, CDR1 MNHEY and CDR2 SMNVEV (reference sequence). V was clipped by 4 bases and J by 0 bases, with 14 bases between them. The CDR3 length is 16 residues. Written as DNA, the CDR3 is TGTGCCAGCAGTTCAACAGCACGGCCTAGCACAGATACGCAGTATTTT. As protein: CASSSTARPSTDTQYF.

The CDR3: CASSLTGSNEQFF. The DNA for the CDR3 is TGCGCCAGCAGCTTGACGGGATCCAATGAGCAGTTCTTC. V gene TRBV5-1 combines with J gene TRBJ2-1; TRBD2 is a possible D gene (5 bases). Germline V lookup: CDR1 SGHRS, CDR2 YFSETQ. V was trimmed by 1 base and J by 6 bases, leaving 8 bases between them. CDR3 length: 13 residues. Full variable domain (outside the CDR3, taken from reference TRBV5-1 and TRBJ2-1): KAGVTQTPRYLIKTRGQQVTLSCSPISGHRSVSWYQQTPGQGLQFLFEYFSETQRNKGNFPGRFSGRQFSNSRSEMNVSTLELGDSALYLCASSLTGSNEQFFGPGTRLTVL.

This rearrangement joins TRBV6-2 or TRBV6-3 to TRBJ2-3; maybe TRBD2 (5 bases). CDR3 length: 18 amino acids. Germline V gives CDR1 MNHEY, CDR2 SVGEGT. With 0 bases removed from V and 0 bases from J, the gap between germline ends came to 16 bases. CDR3 amino acids: CASSYSASRPKSTDTQYF. DNA for the CDR3: TGTGCCAGCAGTTACTCGGCTAGCAGGCCCAAAAGCACAGATACGCAGTATTTT.

The chain has TRBV7-9 and TRBJ2-7, with TRBD1 matching 7 bases. After removal of 5 bases from V and 2 bases from J, the junction contained 12 bases not matched to a gene. From germline, CDR1 is SEHNR and CDR2 FQNEAQ (reference sequence). CDR3 size: 16 residues. DNA of the CDR3: TGTGCCAGCAGCGGCCCGGCGATAACAGGGGCCTACGAGCAGTACTTC. Translating it yields CASSGPAITGAYEQYF.

The V call is TRBV7-9, the J call TRBJ1-2; 9 bases are shared with TRBD1. J gave up 0 bases and V 5 bases, and 7 bases lay outside the gene matches. Germline V gene lookup returns CDR1 SEHNR and CDR2 FQNEAQ (reference sequence). CDR3 length: 16 residues. For the CDR3, the DNA is TGTGCCAGCAGCGCCGGACAGGGGACTTCTAACTATGGCTACACCTTC. This gives the protein CASSAGQGTSNYGYTF. The full variable domain, completed using reference TRBV7-9 and TRBJ1-2, is DTGVSQNPRHKITKRGQNVTFRCDPISEHNRLYWYRQTLGQGPEFLTYFQNEAQLEKSRLLSDRFSAERPKGSFSTLEIQRTEQGDSAMYLCASSAGQGTSNYGYTFGSGTRLTVV.

This chain connects TRBV19 to TRBJ1-2; 8 bases are a match to TRBD1. After removal of 4 bases from V and 5 bases from J, the junction contained 12 bases not matched to a gene. Germline lookup yields CDR1 LNHDA and CDR2 SQIVND (reference sequence). CDR3 length: 16 amino acids. Here the CDR3 reads CASSKEAAQGAYGYTF. The CDR3, as DNA: TGTGCCAGTAGTAAAGAAGCGGCCCAGGGGGCGTATGGCTACACCTTC. Drawing the rest from reference TRBV19 and TRBJ1-2, the complete variable domain is DGGITQSPKYLFRKEGQNVTLSCEQNLNHDAMYWYRQDPGQGLRLIYYSQIVNDFQKGDIAEGYSVSREKKESFPLTVTSAQKNPTAFYLCASSKEAAQGAYGYTFGSGTRLTVV.

The genes are TRBV28 and TRBJ1-5; D possibly corresponds to TRBD1 (5 bases). V was clipped by 4 bases and J by 2 bases, with 15 bases between them. CDR3 length: 16 residues. Germline CDR1 reads MDHEN; CDR2 reads SYDVKM. CDR3 in amino acids: CASSSGTGAGNQPQHF. The DNA for the CDR3 is TGTGCCAGCAGTTCCGGGACCGGCGCGGGCAATCAGCCCCAGCATTTT.

This rearrangement joins TRBV14 to TRBJ2-5; possible D gene TRBD2, 5 bases. V was trimmed by 0 bases and J by 5 bases, leaving 10 bases between them. The CDR3 is 14 residues long. CDR1 and CDR2 from the germline V gene are SGHDN and FVKESK. CDR3 in amino acids: CASSQEAIAETQYF. The CDR3 DNA reads as TGTGCCAGCAGCCAAGAAGCGATAGCGGAGACCCAGTACTTC. Supplemented by reference TRBV14 and TRBJ2-5, the full variable domain reads EAGVTQFPSHSVIEKGQTVTLRCDPISGHDNLYWYRRVMGKEIKFLLHFVKESKQDESGMPNNRFLAERTGGTYSTLKVQPAELEDSGVYFCASSQEAIAETQYFGPGTRLLVL.

This clone was observed a handful of times. The V and J genes are TRBV6-1 and TRBJ1-5; D unclear. Trimming left V 4 bases short and J 5 bases short, with 21 bases between. Germline CDR1 and CDR2: MNHNS and SASEGT. This CDR3 has 17 residues. CDR3 nucleotides: TGTGCCAGCAGTGCTGGCCCCAGTATTTTTAGGTATCAGCCCCAGCATTTT. This gives the protein CASSAGPSIFRYQPQHF.

The chain has TRBV29-1 and TRBJ1-2, with D possibly matching TRBD1 (6 bases). The V end lost 7 bases, the J end lost 6 bases, and 18 bases lay between the germline ends. In germline, CDR1 is SQVTM, CDR2 ANQGSEA. The CDR3 has 13 amino acids. This chain's CDR3 is CSAKGSGANGYTF. CDR3 sequence (DNA): TGCAGCGCCAAAGGGTCGGGGGCGAATGGCTACACCTTC.

The chain is built from TRBV28 and TRBJ1-1; tentatively, D is TRBD1 (5 bases). V shed 3 bases and J shed 5 bases, with 10 bases lying between them. This CDR3 has 13 residues. Germline V lookup: CDR1 MDHEN, CDR2 SYDVKM. CDR3 loop: CASSLGRTTEAFF. CDR3 bases: TGTGCCAGCAGTTTGGGGCGAACAACTGAAGCTTTCTTT.

This chain links TRBV10-3 with TRBJ2-3; 8 bases align to TRBD1. V trimming: 8 bases; J trimming: 0 bases; junction bases outside the gene matches: 1. Germline V CDR1 and CDR2: ENHRY, SYGVKD. The CDR3 is 13 residues long. CDR3 in DNA: TGTGCCATCGGACAGGGTAGCACAGATACGCAGTATTTT. Translation gives CAIGQGSTDTQYF.

The chain uses TRBV3-1 (or the pseudogene TRBV3-2) and TRBJ2-5, with D unclear. V was pared by 0 bases and J by 3 bases, with 8 bases between. CDR1 and CDR2 from the germline V gene are LGHDT and YNNKEL (reference sequence). CDR3 length equals 14 residues. The CDR3 DNA follows: TGTGCCAGCAGCCAAGATCACAGCAAAGAGACCCAGTACTTC. Protein sequence: CASSQDHSKETQYF.

The chain recombines TRBV27 with TRBJ2-1, with no clear D. Germline V gene sequence: CDR1 MNHEY, CDR2 SMNVEV (reference sequence). The CDR3 has 14 amino acids. Between the trimmed V and J ends, which lost 5 bases and 7 bases, there was a span of 15 bases. The CDR3 spells CASSPSVVGNEQFF. The CDR3 coding sequence is TGTGCCAGCAGTCCATCGGTGGTGGGAAATGAGCAGTTCTTC.

This chain connects TRBV9 to TRBJ2-7, with D tentatively TRBD2 (6 bases). The germline V gene encodes CDR1 SGDLS and CDR2 YYNGEE. The ends were cut back, 0 bases at V and 6 bases at J, with 16 bases in the middle. This CDR3 comprises 15 residues. Here the CDR3 reads CASSVGGMVTSEQYF. The CDR3 region has the DNA TGTGCCAGCAGCGTAGGGGGAATGGTGACTAGCGAGCAGTACTTC.

The V and J genes are TRBV7-2 and TRBJ1-1; D uncertain. The CDR3 covers 15 residues. Germline-derived CDR1 and CDR2 are SGHTA and FQGNSA. The germline V and J ends were trimmed by 0 bases and 6 bases, with 14 bases remaining between them. This chain's CDR3 is CASSLAPVLTAEAFF. The CDR3 bases are TGTGCCAGCAGCTTAGCTCCGGTCCTGACGGCTGAAGCTTTCTTT.

V usage is TRBV28 and J usage is TRBJ2-3; TRBD2 agrees at 12 bases. CDR3 size: 16 residues. The trim removed 6 bases at V and 2 bases at J, leaving 6 bases unmatched. Germline V gene lookup returns CDR1 MDHEN and CDR2 SYDVKM. The CDR3 DNA sequence: TGTGCCAGCAGCCCTGGACTAGCGGGATCCACAGATACGCAGTATTTT. The encoded protein is CASSPGLAGSTDTQYF.

The CDR3 bases are TGTGCCAGCAGCTTAGCCAGCGGGACAGGAGATTCAGGGCTCCACTTT. Protein product: CASSLASGTGDSGLHF. The chain uses TRBV7-2 and TRBJ1-6, with 8 bases matching TRBD1. Looked up from germline, CDR1 is SGHTA and CDR2 is FQGNSA. This CDR3 spans 16 amino acids. The V gene end was trimmed by 0 bases and the J gene end by 16 bases; junction bases not matched to a gene: 14.

This clone was detected once. V and J are TRBV6-2 or TRBV6-3 and TRBJ1-3; D unresolved. Germline V CDR1 and CDR2: MNHEY, SVGEGT. The CDR3 runs to 15 residues. V lost 6 bases and J 0 bases, leaving 12 bases between the germline ends. The CDR3 coding sequence is TGTGCCAGCAGCCTCCCGACGGCCTCTGGAAACACCATATATTTT. Amino acids: CASSLPTASGNTIYF.

The V gene is TRBV7-2, the J gene TRBJ1-6, with D possibly matching TRBD1 (5 bases). V lost 3 bases, J lost 6 bases, and 12 bases lay in between. In germline, CDR1 is SGHTA, CDR2 FQGNSA. The CDR3 is 15 residues long. CDR3 in DNA: TGTGCCAGCAGCTTGGCAGGGCTGACTAATTCACCCCTCCACTTT. Protein: CASSLAGLTNSPLHF.

The chain links TRBV30 to TRBJ2-3; a weak D match, TRBD1 (6 bases). The CDR3 consists of 17 residues. Germline-derived CDR1 and CDR2 are GTSNPN and SVGIG (reference sequence). With 0 bases removed from V and 0 bases from J, the gap between germline ends came to 16 bases. The CDR3 bases are TGTGCCTGGAGTGTACTAGGGACATTTGTTAGCACAGATACGCAGTATTTT. As protein: CAWSVLGTFVSTDTQYF. Looking up the rest from reference TRBV30 and TRBJ2-3 gives the full variable domain: SQTIHQWPATLVQPVGSPLSLECTVEGTSNPNLYWYRQAAGRGLQLLFYSVGIGQISSEVPQNLSASRPQDRQFILSSKKLLLSDSGFYLCAWSVLGTFVSTDTQYFGPGTRLTVL.